The 6 T cell receptor beta chains below all came from one sample that was sequenced in a study of T cell repertoires in cytomegalovirus infection. No antigen is known for these receptors. MiXCR, run by TCRdb on the reads, gives a single entry per CDR3 protein. The sample carries approximately 910,000 distinct CDR3 sequences, around 30% recorded once. The sample here was cultured CD8+ T cells from PBMCs, taken from culture after CMV antigen stimulation. The source is a human donor in good health (CMV status not recorded). Some clones in this sample may be carry-over from other donors' samples.

V is TRBV12-3 or TRBV12-4 and J is TRBJ2-7; TRBD2 matches at 14 bases. V shed 4 bases, J shed 7 bases, and the junction held 3 bases outside the gene matches. CDR3 length: 14 amino acids. The CDR3 sequence is CASSSGLAGVEQYV. For the CDR3, the DNA is TGTGCCAGCAGTTCGGGACTAGCGGGGGTTGAGCAGTACGTC.

This clonotype was seen once. V gene TRBV24-1 combines with J gene TRBJ2-5, with a tentative D call TRBD2 (5 bases). Germline assignment: CDR1 KGHDR and CDR2 SFDVKD. Trimming removed 0 bases from V and 5 bases from J, with 9 bases in between. CDR3 length: 14 amino acids. The CDR3 nucleotides read TGTGCCACCAGTGATTTGGAGGGCCGGGAGACCCAGTACTTC. Encoded protein: CATSDLEGRETQYF.

This chain connects TRBV9 to TRBJ2-7, with D maybe TRBD2 (6 bases). The V end was cut by 6 bases, the J end by 3 bases, with 16 bases between. This CDR3 spans 14 amino acids. Germline values: CDR1 SGDLS, CDR2 YYNGEE. The CDR3 bases are TGTGCCAGCATTCCACCAGCGGGCCACTACGAGCAGTACTTC. Residues: CASIPPAGHYEQYF.

A few counts support this clonotype. The chain has TRBV7-6 and TRBJ1-1, with D perhaps TRBD1 (5 bases). The CDR3 covers 14 residues. Germline V CDR1 and CDR2: SGHVS, FNYEAQ. V gave up 5 bases and J gave up 4 bases, with 14 bases separating them. The DNA of the CDR3 is TGTGCCAGCAGCCGTACCCCCGACAGCACTGAAGCTTTCTTT. It specifies CASSRTPDSTEAFF.

The table lists this clonotype with a few counts. The chain is built from TRBV6-1 and TRBJ1-4; tentative D call: TRBD1 (5 bases). The CDR3 covers 15 residues. The V gene's germline CDR1 is MNHNS and CDR2 SASEGT. Trimming shortened V by 3 bases and J by 5 bases, and 13 bases separated the two germline ends. The CDR3 reads CASSDGRDLNEKLFF. The DNA of the CDR3 is TGTGCCAGCAGTGACGGCAGGGACCTGAATGAAAAACTGTTTTTT.

This clonotype was observed a handful of times. This rearrangement joins TRBV7-2 to TRBJ2-1, with D tentatively TRBD1 (6 bases). V was cut by 6 bases and J by 5 bases, with 11 bases left in between. Germline V CDR1 and CDR2: SGHTA, FQGNSA. The CDR3 contains 13 residues. The CDR3 sequence is CASRRPGDNEQFF. CDR3 nucleotide sequence: TGTGCCAGCAGACGCCCAGGGGACAATGAGCAGTTCTTC.